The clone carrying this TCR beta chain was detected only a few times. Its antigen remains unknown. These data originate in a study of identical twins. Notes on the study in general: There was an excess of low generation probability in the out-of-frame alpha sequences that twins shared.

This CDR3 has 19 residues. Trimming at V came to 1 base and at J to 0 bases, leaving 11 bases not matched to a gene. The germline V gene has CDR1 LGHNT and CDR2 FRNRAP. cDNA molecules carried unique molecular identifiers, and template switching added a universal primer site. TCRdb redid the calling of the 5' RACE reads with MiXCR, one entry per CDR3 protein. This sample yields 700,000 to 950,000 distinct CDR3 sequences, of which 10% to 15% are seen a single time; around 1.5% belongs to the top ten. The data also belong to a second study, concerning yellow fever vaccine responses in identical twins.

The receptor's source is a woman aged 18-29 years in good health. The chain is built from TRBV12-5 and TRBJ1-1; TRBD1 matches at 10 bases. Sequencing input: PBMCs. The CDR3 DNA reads TGTGCTAGTGGTTTGGGTACTGCCGGGACAGGGGAGATGAACACTGAAGCTTTCTTT. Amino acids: CASGLGTAGTGEMNTEAFF.